Given below is one TCR beta chain in context. This clonotype was observed at least ten times. Its antigen is still unknown. No base qualities exist here, and no much larger clone lies one base off it. The time point label corresponds to: newly diagnosed GD, antithyroid drugs for less than 3 months. For both TCR sequencing and RNA sequencing, RNA was extracted from PBMCs using TRIzol. Graves' disease was diagnosed according to American Thyroid Association guidelines. The patients came from an endocrinology department in Xi'an, China. Each patient gave approximately 10 milliliters of peripheral blood, collected in an EDTA anticoagulant tube. Ficoll Paque Plus density gradient separation was used to isolate PBMCs, and no further T cell sorting was performed. RNA quality was checked with an Agilent 2100 Bioanalyzer and agarose gel, and concentration with a NanoDrop 2000. These data are taken from a study of regulatory T cells in long-lasting Graves disease (TCRdb year 2021). Background on the whole study: Antithyroid drugs had been taken for less than 3 months by newly diagnosed Graves' disease patients. This study used TCR sequencing and RNA sequencing of peripheral blood to compare persistent Graves' disease patients against newly diagnosed Graves' disease patients. The study took place in China and was registered as a clinical trial. A total of roughly 35 samples underwent TCR sequencing: around 13 from persistent and around 20 from newly diagnosed Graves' disease patients.

Via the germline V gene (reference sequence), CDR1 is MNHEY and CDR2 SMNVEV. The CDR3 starts with the cysteine, ends with the phenylalanine, and has 15 residues. Just CDR3 DNA is preserved here, 45 bases in frame from base 1. The trim is 6 bases for V and 3 bases for J, with a gap of 18 bases between the germline ends. The method was multiplex PCR. This sample was sequenced with an Illumina HiSeq 4000. To build TCR beta libraries, CDR3 regions were amplified by Arm-PCR using iRepertoire HTBI primers. Gel purification was performed on PCR products prior to sequencing. The original pipeline was this. Gene usage analysis of CDR3 amino acid clonotypes relied on the 60 or so TRBV and fewer than 15 TRBJ segments identified across samples. COPE and FqMerger were used to merge the filtered high-quality paired reads into contigs. BLAST was used to align contigs to IMGT TRBV, TRBD and TRBJ reference genes, with CDR3 defined following IMGT. Highly expanded clones were defined as clonotypes with a frequency above 0.1%. Repertoire diversity was measured by Shannon entropy, and V-J evenness by the Gini coefficient. Public clonotypes were defined as clonotypes shared by more than one individual. The public reads were quality trimmed at Q25 with fastp and then assembled into clones with MiXCR by TCRdb, keeping productive beta chains. CDR3 protein sequences are deduplicated, and each keeps its most common genes and DNA. The V and J calls and clone size come from TCRdb's table, not from the authors' own analysis. The sample profile shows roughly 560,000 distinct CDR3 sequences; 12% of them were found once. In total, the top ten clones hold roughly 8.9% of the sample.

On the study overall, not on this receptor specifically: A larger number of public clonotypes was shared among persistent patients (around 2,700) than among newly diagnosed patients (around 890). The study examined only peripheral blood because the primary lesion, thyroid tissue, could not be accessed. Preferential use of TRBV28, TRBJ1-2 and TRBJ2-5 was observed in persistent disease, whereas TRBV20-1 and TRBJ2-1 were favored in newly diagnosed disease. Lower TCR Shannon entropy and fewer highly expanded clones were observed in persistent Graves' disease patients than in newly diagnosed patients, which suggested clonal expansion. As a limitation, the authors acknowledged that the small sample size may reduce accuracy. Only the TCR beta chain was sequenced and analyzed.

The data were also submitted as part of a second study, on T cells in Graves' hyperthyroidism and ophthalmopathy. As described in the second report: Stable Graves' hyperthyroidism was defined as the absence of progression to ophthalmopathy over 18 months of follow-up. Hyperthyroidism patients were newly diagnosed, with disease duration under 2 months, and aged 18 to 65 years. The study excluded patients with uncontrolled infections, other autoimmune diseases, pregnancy or lactation. Diagnoses relied on clinical symptoms, serum thyroxine and TRAb, thyroid ultrasound and orbital computed tomography. For the first round of RT-PCR on the TCR CDR3, the HTBI primer set was used together with the Qiagen OneStep RT-PCR kit. Most expanded thyroid clonotypes (frequency above 0.001) were also detected in blood, a finding suggesting that blood repertoires may reflect thyroid immune responses. In cross-validation, a model built on a 13 V-J signature told ophthalmopathy apart from stable hyperthyroidism with approximately 90% sensitivity and 81% to 82% specificity, and in testing the same model reached 80%/75%. In validation, the model predicted progression to ophthalmopathy a median of approximately 6.3 months before onset, with over 55% sensitivity and about 75% specificity. To identify distinguishing TCR V-J signatures, a discovery cohort of 100 or so patients was used, comprising 43 with Graves' ophthalmopathy and roughly 60 with stable Graves' hyperthyroidism. Whether ophthalmopathy could be predicted prospectively was tested in an independent validation cohort made up of roughly 19 hyperthyroidism patients plus 17 patients who later progressed to ophthalmopathy. The roughly 100 discovery patients were randomly divided into training and test sets at a 7:3 ratio. The study also compared thyroid tissue and blood T-cell repertoires from about six Graves' hyperthyroidism patients. After blood sampling, hyperthyroidism patients were treated with methimazole at a starting dose of 30 mg daily, and ophthalmopathy patients were treated with high-dose intravenous methylprednisolone. A second multiplex PCR round built the libraries, followed by size selection and purification. The libraries were sequenced on an Illumina HiSeq2000 using paired-end 100 bp reads. SOAPnuke was used to process the raw data, with reads discarded if the reads contained adapters or uncalled bases, had a mean Phred below 15, or lacked an exact constant-primer or identifier match. High-quality paired reads were merged using COPE v1.2.5, and each unique nucleotide sequence was defined as a clonotype. MiTCR v1.1 was used to align the clonotypes against IMGT TRBV, TRBD and TRBJ reference segments. The analysis was restricted to V-J combinations with a frequency above 0.0001, which together covered roughly 99% of the repertoires. A TCS score was defined as the ratio between F50 (clonal expansion) and ExV (chaos), using BLOSUM62-based TCRdist between CDR3 peptides within each V-J. Welch's t-statistics and random forest reduced roughly 530 V-J features to 13, which were used in a naive Bayes classifier (R e1071). No statistical method was used to set the sample size in advance, and investigators knew the group allocation. TCR Vbeta CDR3 sequencing of approximately 140 peripheral blood samples (around 45 ophthalmopathy, 75 to 85 hyperthyroidism and 17 progressor patients) is reported in the paper.

The chain is encoded by TRBV27 joined to TRBJ2-7, with the D call tentatively TRBD1 or TRBD2, each fitting 5 bases. The source was peripheral blood mononuclear cells (PBMCs), collected at new diagnosis, from a patient treated with antithyroid drugs. The source of this sequence is a woman under 40 with Graves disease. Donor details come from another sample of the same person, matched by shared clones. The CDR3 protein is CASSLFWGWNYEQYF. The DNA reads TGTGCCAGCAGCCTATTTTGGGGGTGGAACTACGAGCAGTACTTC.